This entry concerns a single T cell receptor beta chain. This sample was included in a study of blood T cell repertoires in COVID-19. Across the study: COVID-19 samples from acute and convalescent phases originated in the United States, Italy and Spain. In each case, the material was cDNA or gDNA derived from T cells, B-cell-depleted T cells, or PBMCs.

Source study methods: Reference gene primer amplification gave estimated nucleated cell counts. Some clones are missing from TCRdb's copy, which holds only in-frame ones; the method was immunoSEQ multiplex PCR. The DNA gave D and trimming, while V, J and clone size come from that table. The table has over 70,000 clones, more than 80% seen once. Germline values: CDR1 SEHNR, CDR2 FQNEAQ (reference sequence). The length of the CDR3 is 15 residues. V lost 5 bases, J lost 6 bases, and 6 bases stayed unmatched. This clonotype originated in a woman of 80 years or more with acute or convalescent COVID-19. V is TRBV7-9 and J is TRBJ2-1; 11 bases are shared with TRBD1. Sequencing used peripheral blood. In DNA, the CDR3 is TGTGCCAGCAGCCGAACGGGACAGGGGGGCAATGAGCAGTTCTTC. This gives the protein CASSRTGQGGNEQFF.